The rows below give T cell receptor beta chains drawn from one sample of a study of response to subunit inactivated influenza vaccine. TCRdb recomputed calls from the RT-PCR reads with MiXCR, one row per CDR3 protein. The repertoire holds hundreds of thousands of distinct CDR3 sequences, with about 11% as singletons. Another study also made use of these data, one on T cells expressing NK-cell markers.

The sample was PBMCs from blood, taken on the day of vaccination. The source of these receptors is a man aged 45-60 years who received an inactivated influenza vaccine. The CDR3 runs from the conserved cysteine through the conserved F or W. A D gene is named only where the DNA matches it firmly. Size tells how often a clone was seen (once, few, many) or the class of an expanded clone, and some rows leave it out.

d_call,j_call,v_call,clone_size,cdr3_aa,cdr3_nt
-,TRBJ2-1,TRBV5-1,few,CASSLAARGGSNEQFF,TGCGCCAGCAGCTTGGCCGCCCGAGGTGGCAGCAATGAGCAGTTCTTC
TRBD2,TRBJ2-7,TRBV12-3/TRBV12-4,-,CASRPSGSSREQYF,TGTGCCAGCAGACCCAGCGGGAGTAGCCGCGAGCAGTACTTC
-,TRBJ2-5,TRBV15,many,CATSRDPGDLETQYF,TGTGCCACCAGCAGAGATCCGGGGGACCTAGAGACCCAGTACTTC
-,TRBJ2-1,TRBV5-1,-,CASSPASGRGEQFF,TGCGCCAGCAGCCCGGCCAGTGGCCGGGGTGAGCAGTTCTTC
TRBD1,TRBJ1-2,TRBV24-1,many,CATSDSGQGYGYTF,TGTGCCACCAGTGATTCCGGACAGGGGTATGGCTACACCTTC
TRBD2,TRBJ2-1,TRBV29-1,-,CSVASLAGDVNEQFF,TGCAGCGTCGCGTCGCTAGCGGGAGATGTCAATGAGCAGTTCTTC
-,TRBJ1-1,TRBV12-3/TRBV12-4,many,CASKWRAGDTEAFF,TGTGCCAGCAAATGGAGGGCAGGAGACACTGAAGCTTTCTTT
-,TRBJ2-5,TRBV27,-,CASSLTGRVVETQYF,TGTGCCAGCAGCCTCACCGGCAGGGTGGTAGAGACCCAGTACTTC
-,TRBJ1-5,TRBV5-1,few,CASSLDQGQPQHF,TGCGCCAGCAGCTTGGATCAGGGTCAGCCCCAGCATTTT
TRBD1,TRBJ2-5,TRBV4-3,once,CASSQEMGQLTKETQYF,TGCGCCAGCAGCCAGGAGATGGGACAGCTCACCAAAGAGACCCAGTACTTC
TRBD1,TRBJ2-4,TRBV7-9,many,CASSPPGGAGKNIQYF,TGTGCCAGCAGCCCACCAGGGGGCGCTGGCAAAAACATTCAGTACTTC
TRBD1,TRBJ2-7,TRBV27,-,CASSPSTGGYEQYF,TGTGCCAGCAGTCCATCTACAGGGGGCTACGAGCAGTACTTC
TRBD1,TRBJ2-1,TRBV9,-,CASSAGQGWDEQFF,TGTGCCAGCAGCGCGGGACAGGGGTGGGATGAGCAGTTCTTC
TRBD1,TRBJ1-6,TRBV20-1,few,CSARDGSGTGGSPLHF,TGCAGTGCTAGAGATGGCTCCGGGACAGGGGGTTCACCCCTCCACTTT
-,TRBJ2-4,TRBV5-6,many,CASSLGQVGKNIQYF,TGTGCCAGCAGCTTAGGGCAGGTGGGCAAAAACATTCAGTACTTC
TRBD1,TRBJ1-5,TRBV7-2,-,CASSFGRGLQPQHF,TGTGCCAGCAGCTTCGGCAGGGGGCTTCAGCCCCAGCATTTT
TRBD1,TRBJ1-5,TRBV30,few,CAWSARHRGPGQPQHF,TGTGCCTGGAGTGCAAGACACAGGGGGCCGGGGCAGCCCCAGCATTTT
TRBD2,TRBJ2-7,TRBV19,-,CASSIRGREKYYEQYF,TGTGCCAGTAGTATTCGAGGGCGGGAGAAATACTACGAGCAGTACTTC
TRBD2,TRBJ2-7,TRBV12-3/TRBV12-4,-,CASCSGGSSYEQYF,TGTGCCAGCTGTAGCGGGGGAAGCTCCTACGAGCAGTACTTC
-,TRBJ2-5,TRBV6-2/TRBV6-3,few,CASVRSVQETQYF,TGTGCCAGCGTCCGGTCCGTTCAAGAGACCCAGTACTTC